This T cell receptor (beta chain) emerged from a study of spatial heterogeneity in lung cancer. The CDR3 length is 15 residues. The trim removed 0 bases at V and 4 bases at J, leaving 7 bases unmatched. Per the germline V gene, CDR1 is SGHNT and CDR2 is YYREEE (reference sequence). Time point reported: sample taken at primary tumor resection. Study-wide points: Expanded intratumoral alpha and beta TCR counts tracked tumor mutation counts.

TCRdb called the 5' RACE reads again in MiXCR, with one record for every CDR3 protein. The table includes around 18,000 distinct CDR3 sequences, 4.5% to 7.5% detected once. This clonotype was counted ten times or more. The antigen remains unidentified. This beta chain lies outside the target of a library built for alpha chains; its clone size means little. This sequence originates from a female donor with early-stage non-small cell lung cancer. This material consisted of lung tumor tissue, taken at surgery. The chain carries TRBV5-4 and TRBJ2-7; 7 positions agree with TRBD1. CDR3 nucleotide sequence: TGTGCCAGCAGCTTGGAGGGACAGATTGGGTACGAGCAGTACTTC. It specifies CASSLEGQIGYEQYF. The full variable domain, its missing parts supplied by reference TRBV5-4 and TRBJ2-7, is ETGVTQSPTHLIKTRGQQVTLRCSSQSGHNTVSWYQQALGQGPQFIFQYYREEENGRGNFPPRFSGLQFPNYSSELNVNALELDDSALYLCASSLEGQIGYEQYFGPGTRLTVT.